This T cell receptor (beta chain) was recorded in a study of CD8 T cells in ankylosing spondylitis. Findings of the study overall: A motif in TCR beta, a set of about eight highly homologous variants, appeared characteristic of ankylosing spondylitis blood.

By quantitative 5'-RACE with molecular barcodes, the TCR beta libraries were made. TCRdb re-called the 5' RACE reads with MiXCR, one entry per CDR3 protein. The table records around 220,000 distinct CDR3 sequences, 15% to 20% of them present only once. Notes on this clonotype: Its matching antigen is unknown.

V was clipped by 2 bases and J by 7 bases; unmatched bases: 10. Germline V gene sequence: CDR1 MRHNA, CDR2 SNTAGT. There are 16 residues in the CDR3. The sequencing sample was made of blood, either unsorted or a sorted T cell fraction (not recorded which). The clonotype comes from a male donor with ankylosing spondylitis. This chain joins TRBV6-4 and TRBJ1-2; 10 nucleotides agree with TRBD1. CDR3 residues: CASSDTVGQGIGGYTF. The CDR3 DNA reads as TGTGCCAGCAGTGACACCGTGGGACAGGGGATTGGTGGCTACACCTTC.